The 30 T cell receptor beta chains below come from one sample, sequenced in a study of cytomegalovirus exposure and HLA in healthy donors. The primer mix had 60 Vbeta and 13 Jbeta primers. The data were produced by immunoSEQ multiplex PCR, yet TCRdb's version contains in-frame clones alone and is incomplete. The data hold 200,000 to 250,000 clones, with around four fifths observed a single time. Sequenced input: PBMCs. The receptors originated from an older woman in good health and CMV-seropositive.

The genes are TRBV19 and TRBJ2-2; TRBD2 might be the D (6 bases). V was trimmed by 7 bases and J by 4 bases, leaving 10 bases between them. The CDR3 totals 13 residues. CDR1 is LNHDA, CDR2 SQIVND, per germline (reference sequence). CDR3 in amino acids: CASTRGGTGELFF. The CDR3 bases are TGTGCCAGTACGCGGGGAGGCACCGGGGAGCTGTTTTTT. The whole variable domain, remainder taken from reference TRBV19 and TRBJ2-2, is DGGITQSPKYLFRKEGQNVTLSCEQNLNHDAMYWYRQDPGQGLRLIYYSQIVNDFQKGDIAEGYSVSREKKESFPLTVTSAQKNPTAFYLCASTRGGTGELFFGEGSRLTVL.

The chain has TRBV7-2 and TRBJ2-5; TRBD1 might be the D (6 bases). V lost 5 bases to trimming and J lost 5 bases, with 12 bases between them. The CDR3 runs 13 residues. Per germline, CDR1 SGHTA and CDR2 FQGNSA. The CDR3 here is CASSIPGVETQYF. CDR3 DNA: TGTGCCAGCAGCATCCCAGGGGTGGAGACCCAGTACTTC.

A few counts support this clone. V and J are TRBV19 and TRBJ1-5, with D perhaps matching TRBD1 (6 bases). In germline, CDR1 is LNHDA, CDR2 SQIVND (reference sequence). Trimming shortened V by 5 bases and J by 5 bases, and 19 bases separated the two germline ends. The CDR3 spans 16 residues. CDR3: CASSPRPGHRDQPQHF. Written as DNA, the CDR3 is TGTGCCAGTAGTCCCCGACCGGGACACCGGGATCAGCCCCAGCATTTT.

The chain is built from TRBV28 and TRBJ2-5; tentative D call: TRBD2 (7 bases). CDR1 is MDHEN and CDR2 is SYDVKM in the germline V gene. This CDR3 is built from 16 residues. V lost 4 bases, J lost 0 bases, and 15 bases lay in between. For the CDR3, the DNA is TGTGCCAGCAGTTGGGGGGGGCAGCTGTACCAAGAGACCCAGTACTTC. This translates into CASSWGGQLYQETQYF.

This clone showed up just a few times. The CDR3 region is CASSLGTTSANEQFF. The CDR3 region has the DNA TGTGCCAGCAGCTTAGGTACAACTAGCGCGAATGAGCAGTTCTTC. The rearrangement joins TRBV11-3 to TRBJ2-1; TRBD2 matches 7 bases. With 1 base clipped from V and 7 bases from J, the junction kept 7 bases outside the gene matches. The CDR3 is made up of 15 amino acids. The germline CDR1 and CDR2 sequences are SGHNT and YENEEA.

The J gene is TRBJ1-2, the V gene TRBV7-2; 8 nucleotides line up with TRBD1. The CDR3 extends over 15 amino acids. V lost 1 base, J lost 5 bases, and 6 bases stayed unmatched. Per the germline V gene, CDR1 is SGHTA and CDR2 is FQGNSA. CDR3 sequence: CASSLGAGGGYGYTF. For the CDR3, the DNA is TGTGCCAGCAGCTTAGGGGCAGGGGGCGGGTATGGCTACACCTTC. Full variable domain (remainder filled in from reference TRBV7-2 and TRBJ1-2): GAGVSQSPSNKVTEKGKDVELRCDPISGHTALYWYRQSLGQGLEFLIYFQGNSAPDKSGLPSDRFSAERTGGSVSTLTIQRTQQEDSAVYLCASSLGAGGGYGYTFGSGTRLTVV.

This chain connects TRBV2 to TRBJ1-2, with D perhaps matching TRBD1 (5 bases). This CDR3 is built from 14 residues. Germline CDR1 reads SNHLY; CDR2 reads FYNNEI. Trimming removed 3 bases from V and 5 bases from J, with 13 bases in between. The CDR3 region is CASSESGGSYGYTF. DNA for the CDR3: TGTGCCAGCAGTGAGTCCGGGGGATCTTATGGCTACACCTTC.

Only one count was recorded for this clone. The CDR3 loop reads CASSQPTGTLSYGYTF. The DNA for the CDR3 is TGTGCCAGCAGCCAACCGACAGGGACATTGAGCTATGGCTACACCTTC. V is TRBV4-2 and J is TRBJ1-2; 7 bases are shared with TRBD1. CDR1 is LGHNA, CDR2 YNFKEQ, per germline. The CDR3 contains 16 residues. The trim removed 2 bases at V and 4 bases at J, leaving 10 bases unmatched.

The chain joins TRBV5-1 to TRBJ1-4, with TRBD1 matching 8 bases. The CDR3 loop spans 14 amino acids. Germline loops: CDR1 SGHRS, CDR2 YFSETQ. The V and J ends lost 4 bases and 8 bases, in that order; junction bases with no gene match: 7. The CDR3 sequence is CASSAGQAEEKLFF. The CDR3 nucleotides are TGCGCCAGCAGCGCGGGACAGGCGGAGGAAAAACTGTTTTTT.

The chain links TRBV5-1 to TRBJ2-5; 7 bases map to TRBD1. Germline V gene lookup returns CDR1 SGHRS and CDR2 YFSETQ. The trim removed 4 bases at V and 2 bases at J, leaving 14 bases unmatched. This CDR3 contains 17 residues. This CDR3 reads CASSLIAMGQQQETQYF. CDR3 DNA sequence: TGCGCCAGCAGCCTGATAGCGATGGGACAGCAACAAGAGACCCAGTACTTC.

The CDR3 loop reads CASSGEASGYGYTF. Written as DNA, the CDR3 is TGTGCCAGCAGCGGTGAGGCTTCGGGCTATGGCTACACCTTC. J is TRBJ1-2 and V is TRBV6-6; D is undetermined. Germline assignment: CDR1 MNHNY and CDR2 SVGAGI (reference sequence). The CDR3 runs 14 residues. V was clipped by 6 bases and J by 4 bases, with 15 bases between them.

The J gene is TRBJ2-1, the V gene TRBV30, with 9 bases matching TRBD1. The germline CDR1 and CDR2 sequences are GTSNPN and SVGIG (reference sequence). V shed 4 bases, J shed 6 bases, and the junction held 10 bases outside the gene matches. The CDR3 is 15 amino acids. DNA of the CDR3: TGTGCCTGGACGATCGGGACAGGGATAAGCAATGAGCAGTTCTTC. Amino acids: CAWTIGTGISNEQFF.

This clone was found a few times. The chain combines TRBV19 with TRBJ2-7; TRBD1 matches 10 bases. V lost 5 bases to trimming and J lost 3 bases; unmatched junction nucleotides: 7. CDR1 is LNHDA, CDR2 SQIVND, per germline (reference sequence). The CDR3 is 15 amino acids. The CDR3: CASSPYGTGDYEQYF. The CDR3 DNA reads as TGTGCCAGTAGTCCCTACGGGACAGGGGACTACGAGCAGTACTTC.

This clone was observed once. The chain combines TRBV30 with TRBJ2-5; 8 nucleotides align to TRBD2. Germline trimming cut 1 base from V and 5 bases from J; bases unmatched to any gene: 12. The CDR3 has 16 amino acids. Per the germline V gene, CDR1 is GTSNPN and CDR2 is SVGIG (reference sequence). As DNA, the CDR3 is TGTGCCTGGAGTGGGGGAGGTAGCGGGATCGGGGAGACCCAGTACTTC. Its translation: CAWSGGGSGIGETQYF. Full variable domain (missing parts from reference TRBV30 and TRBJ2-5): SQTIHQWPATLVQPVGSPLSLECTVEGTSNPNLYWYRQAAGRGLQLLFYSVGIGQISSEVPQNLSASRPQDRQFILSSKKLLLSDSGFYLCAWSGGGSGIGETQYFGPGTRLLVL.

This rearrangement joins TRBV7-9 to TRBJ2-7; TRBD2 aligns across 11 bases. Per germline, CDR1 SEHNR and CDR2 FQNEAQ (reference sequence). The V gene end was trimmed by 11 bases and the J gene end by 6 bases; junction bases not matched to a gene: 9. This CDR3 region has 13 residues. CDR3 sequence: CAGFVAGGLEQYF. CDR3 DNA: TGTGCCGGGTTTGTAGCGGGAGGGCTCGAGCAGTACTTC.

This clone was observed a single time. J is TRBJ1-3 and V is TRBV5-4; D perhaps matches TRBD1 (5 bases). This CDR3 comprises 15 residues. The germline V gene has CDR1 SGHNT and CDR2 YYREEE (reference sequence). The ends were cut back, 0 bases at V and 4 bases at J, with 11 bases in the middle. CDR3 nucleotides: TGTGCCAGCAGCTTGGTAGGGGTGTCAGGAAACACCATATATTTT. Translating it yields CASSLVGVSGNTIYF.

This sequence joins TRBV11-2 and TRBJ1-4; possible D gene TRBD1, 5 bases. Trimming left V 1 base short and J 10 bases short, with 13 bases between. The CDR3 is made up of 14 amino acids. Germline-derived CDR1 and CDR2 are SGHAT and FQNNGV. CDR3 bases: TGTGCCAGCAGCTTAGTGCGGGACGGTGTAAAACTGTTTTTT. It is translated as CASSLVRDGVKLFF.

The V gene is TRBV28, the J gene TRBJ1-1; D possibly corresponds to TRBD1 (5 bases). Trimming removed 5 bases from V and 5 bases from J, with 6 bases in between. Germline CDR1 and CDR2: MDHEN and SYDVKM. The CDR3 is 11 residues long. This CDR3 reads CASSTGTEAFF. CDR3 sequence (DNA): TGTGCCAGCAGTACAGGTACTGAAGCTTTCTTT.

The rearrangement links TRBV4-1 to TRBJ1-4; D gene unclear. The CDR3 consists of 16 residues. Germline CDR1 MGHRA, CDR2 YSYEKL. Trimming left V 9 bases short and J 8 bases short, with 25 bases between. CDR3 sequence reads: CASRLGDPSAREKLFF. The CDR3 nucleotides are TGCGCCAGTAGACTAGGTGACCCCAGCGCAAGGGAAAAACTGTTTTTT.

The chain uses TRBV7-9 and TRBJ2-5; 11 bases fit TRBD2. Looked up from germline, CDR1 is SEHNR and CDR2 is FQNEAQ (reference sequence). This CDR3 comprises 16 residues. Trimming cost V 5 bases and J 2 bases; bases outside gene matches: 7. CDR3 protein: CASSRGVAGGQETQYF. The CDR3 bases are TGTGCCAGCAGCCGAGGGGTAGCGGGAGGGCAAGAGACCCAGTACTTC.

This chain joins TRBV29-1 and TRBJ2-3; D remains ambiguous. Germline lookup yields CDR1 SQVTM and CDR2 ANQGSEA. V lost 5 bases, J lost 2 bases, and 8 bases lay in between. The CDR3 runs 12 residues. CDR3 DNA sequence: TGCAGCGTTCGACACTTCACAGATACGCAGTATTTT. As protein: CSVRHFTDTQYF.

The CDR3 spells CASNGQAFYGYTF. As DNA, the CDR3 is TGTGCCAGCAACGGACAGGCGTTCTATGGCTACACCTTC. The chain employs TRBV7-9 and TRBJ1-2, with 7 positions matching TRBD1. Germline values: CDR1 SEHNR, CDR2 FQNEAQ (reference sequence). With 7 bases clipped from V and 4 bases from J, the junction kept 6 bases outside the gene matches. This CDR3 region has 13 residues.

The genes are TRBV7-3 and TRBJ2-3, with D tentatively TRBD2 (6 bases). Germline CDR1 reads SGHTA; CDR2 reads FQGTGA. The CDR3 spans 14 residues. Trimming took off 3 bases at V and 1 base at J, with 8 bases between the two ends. The CDR3 is CASSFLAGTDTQYF. The CDR3 coding sequence is TGTGCCAGCAGCTTCTTAGCGGGCACAGATACGCAGTATTTT. The whole variable domain, remainder taken from reference TRBV7-3 and TRBJ2-3, is GAGVSQTPSNKVTEKGKYVELRCDPISGHTALYWYRQSLGQGPEFLIYFQGTGAADDSGLPNDRFFAVRPEGSVSTLKIQRTERGDSAVYLCASSFLAGTDTQYFGPGTRLTVL.

V and J are TRBV28 and TRBJ1-3, with D hard to call. The CDR3 is 14 residues long. Trimming pared 2 bases from V and 2 bases from J, leaving 7 bases between. Germline values: CDR1 MDHEN, CDR2 SYDVKM. The CDR3 coding sequence is TGTGCCAGCAGTTTAACAGACCCTGGAAACACCATATATTTT. Translated: CASSLTDPGNTIYF.

The chain employs TRBV7-9 and TRBJ1-1; no clear D gene. The CDR3 consists of 13 residues. Germline CDR1 reads SEHNR; CDR2 reads FQNEAQ (reference sequence). V lost 3 bases to trimming and J lost 0 bases, with 5 bases between them. CDR3 residues: CASSFGMNTEAFF. CDR3 sequence (DNA): TGTGCCAGCAGCTTCGGGATGAACACTGAAGCTTTCTTT.

The chain employs TRBV20-1 and TRBJ2-7; 8 bases are a match to TRBD1. The CDR3 loop spans 11 amino acids. Germline CDR1 reads DFQATT; CDR2 reads SNEGSKA (reference sequence). After removal of 6 bases from V and 5 bases from J, the junction contained 3 bases not matched to a gene. In nucleotides, the CDR3 is TGCAGTGCCAAGACAGGGGACGAGCAGTACTTC. Translated, it gives CSAKTGDEQYF.

The count of this clone is one. The chain recombines TRBV7-2 with TRBJ2-3, with TRBD2 matching over 8 bases. With V trimmed by 1 base and J by 3 bases, 6 bases remained unmatched. The CDR3 loop spans 16 amino acids. Germline CDR1 reads SGHTA; CDR2 reads FQGNSA. The CDR3 spells CASSLVASGWTDTQYF. CDR3 DNA sequence: TGTGCCAGCAGCTTAGTGGCTAGCGGGTGGACAGATACGCAGTATTTT.

This clone was seen only a few times. The chain joins TRBV6-4 to TRBJ2-2; D call uncertain. The CDR3 length is 13 residues. Trimming stripped 3 bases from V and 4 bases from J, with 6 bases between. Germline values: CDR1 MRHNA, CDR2 SNTAGT. The CDR3 reads CASSERLTGELFF. In nucleotides, the CDR3 is TGTGCCAGCAGTGAACGACTCACCGGGGAGCTGTTTTTT.

This clone was seen more than once but under ten times. This chain joins TRBV15 and TRBJ2-3; 9 bases map to TRBD2. The germline gives CDR1 LNHNV, CDR2 YYDKDF (reference sequence). V lost 3 bases, J lost 4 bases, and 5 bases stayed unmatched. The CDR3 totals 15 residues. CDR3 coding DNA: TGTGCCACCAGCAGGCGGGCGGGAGGGCCAGATACGCAGTATTTT. Protein product: CATSRRAGGPDTQYF.

This clone was seen more than once but under ten times. The V call is TRBV7-6, the J call TRBJ1-4, with a tentative D call TRBD1 (5 bases). Germline V gene sequence: CDR1 SGHVS, CDR2 FNYEAQ. Trimming removed 3 bases from V and 4 bases from J, with 6 bases in between. This CDR3 contains 13 residues. The CDR3 region is CASSLGGNEKLFF. The CDR3 DNA reads as TGTGCCAGCAGCTTGGGGGGTAATGAAAAACTGTTTTTT.